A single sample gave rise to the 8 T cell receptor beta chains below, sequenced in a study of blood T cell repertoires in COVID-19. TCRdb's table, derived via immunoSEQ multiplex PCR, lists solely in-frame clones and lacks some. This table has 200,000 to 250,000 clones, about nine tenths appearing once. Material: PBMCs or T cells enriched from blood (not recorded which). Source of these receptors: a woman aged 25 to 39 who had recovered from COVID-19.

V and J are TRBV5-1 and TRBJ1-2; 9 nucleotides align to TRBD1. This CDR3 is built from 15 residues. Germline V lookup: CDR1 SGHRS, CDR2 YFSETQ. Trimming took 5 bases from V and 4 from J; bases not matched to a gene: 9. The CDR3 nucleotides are TGCGCCAGCAGACTCTTGGGACAGGGCCCCTATGGCTACACCTTC. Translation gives CASRLLGQGPYGYTF.

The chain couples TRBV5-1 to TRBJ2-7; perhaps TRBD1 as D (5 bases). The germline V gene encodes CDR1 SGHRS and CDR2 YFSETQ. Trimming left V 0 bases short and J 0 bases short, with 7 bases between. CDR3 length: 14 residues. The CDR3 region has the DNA TGCGCCAGCAGCTTGGGTCAGGGCTCCTACGAGCAGTACTTC. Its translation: CASSLGQGSYEQYF.

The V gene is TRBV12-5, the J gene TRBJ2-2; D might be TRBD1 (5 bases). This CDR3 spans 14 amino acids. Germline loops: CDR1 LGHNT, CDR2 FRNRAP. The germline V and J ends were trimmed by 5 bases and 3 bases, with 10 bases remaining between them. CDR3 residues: CASGPTTDTGELFF. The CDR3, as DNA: TGTGCTAGTGGTCCGACGACAGACACCGGGGAGCTGTTTTTT.

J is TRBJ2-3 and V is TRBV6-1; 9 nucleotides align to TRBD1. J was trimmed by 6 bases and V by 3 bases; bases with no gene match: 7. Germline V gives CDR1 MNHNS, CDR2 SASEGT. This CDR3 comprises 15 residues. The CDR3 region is CASSDTGGGRDTQYF. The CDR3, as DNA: TGTGCCAGCAGTGACACAGGGGGCGGGCGGGATACGCAGTATTTT.

The CDR3 DNA reads TGCGCCAGCAGCCTGGGACAGGGGACTGAAAAACTGTTTTTT. It is translated as CASSLGQGTEKLFF. The chain carries TRBV5-1 and TRBJ1-4, with 10 bases matching TRBD1. V lost 4 bases to trimming and J lost 7 bases; unmatched junction nucleotides: 4. Germline loops: CDR1 SGHRS, CDR2 YFSETQ. This CDR3 is 14 amino acids long.

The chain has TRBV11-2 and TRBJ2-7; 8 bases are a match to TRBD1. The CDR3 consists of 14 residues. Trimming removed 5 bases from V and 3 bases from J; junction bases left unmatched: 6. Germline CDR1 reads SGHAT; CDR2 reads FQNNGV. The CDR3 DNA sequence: TGTGCCAGCAGCCTTATAGGACAGGGCTACGAGCAGTACTTC. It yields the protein CASSLIGQGYEQYF.

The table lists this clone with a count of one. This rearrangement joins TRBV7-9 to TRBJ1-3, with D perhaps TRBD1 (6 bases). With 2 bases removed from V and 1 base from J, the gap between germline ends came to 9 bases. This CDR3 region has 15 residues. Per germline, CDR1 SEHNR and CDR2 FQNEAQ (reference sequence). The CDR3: CASSLNRVSGNTIYF. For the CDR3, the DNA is TGTGCCAGCAGCTTAAACAGGGTATCTGGAAACACCATATATTTT.

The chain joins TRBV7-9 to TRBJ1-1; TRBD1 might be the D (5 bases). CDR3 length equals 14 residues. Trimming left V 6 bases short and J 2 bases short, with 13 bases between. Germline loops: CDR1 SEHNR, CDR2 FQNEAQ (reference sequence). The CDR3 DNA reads TGTGCCAGCAGATTCCAGGGAGGCAACACTGAAGCTTTCTTT. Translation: CASRFQGGNTEAFF.